This T cell receptor (beta chain) was captured by sequencing in a study of T cell responses to AZD1222 COVID-19 vaccine. Overall study findings and caveats: Females outnumbered males among donors, who were mostly white British; clonal diversity was possibly underestimated. Close to half of spike-specific TCRs reportedly recognize unmutated variant regions. Vaccine-associated CD4 TCRs ranged over spike, dominating at 160-218 and 743-854.

A note on this clone: Its antigen is as yet unknown.

This CDR3 has 14 residues. Germline CDR1 SGHRS, CDR2 YFSETQ. Trimming shortened V by 0 bases and J by 6 bases, and 12 bases separated the two germline ends. Clones were read by immunoSEQ multiplex PCR, and TCRdb kept only the in-frame ones, dropping some. Among approximately 100,000 clones, 85% to 90% were seen once, and the ten largest hold roughly 3.5%. This receptor was obtained from an adult in good health. V gene TRBV5-1 combines with J gene TRBJ1-2; the D is unclear. The starting material was peripheral blood, obtained on day 0 of AZD1222 vaccination. The CDR3 loop is CASSLDLGADGYTF. The DNA of the CDR3 is TGCGCCAGCAGCTTGGATTTGGGAGCGGATGGCTACACCTTC. Full variable domain (remainder filled in from reference TRBV5-1 and TRBJ1-2): KAGVTQTPRYLIKTRGQQVTLSCSPISGHRSVSWYQQTPGQGLQFLFEYFSETQRNKGNFPGRFSGRQFSNSRSEMNVSTLELGDSALYLCASSLDLGADGYTFGSGTRLTVV.